The 10 T cell receptor beta chains reported below all come from one sample, sequenced in a study of blood T cell repertoires in COVID-19. Profiling relied on immunoSEQ multiplex PCR, and the TCRdb table lists in-frame clones only, not all of them. The data contain about 76,000 clones, around nine tenths of them singletons. Sequencing was carried out using peripheral blood. All receptors derive from a man aged 30 to 39 with acute or convalescent COVID-19.

The V and J genes are TRBV7-2 and TRBJ1-1, with D perhaps matching TRBD1 (5 bases). V lost 3 bases and J 4 bases, leaving 9 bases between the germline ends. CDR3 length equals 13 residues. Germline CDR1 reads SGHTA; CDR2 reads FQGNSA. The CDR3 nucleotides are TGTGCCAGCAGCTTTGGAGGGGTCACTGAAGCTTTCTTT. This codes for CASSFGGVTEAFF.

V usage is TRBV5-1 and J usage is TRBJ1-4, with 10 bases identical to TRBD1. This CDR3 comprises 14 residues. Germline V CDR1 and CDR2: SGHRS, YFSETQ. V dropped 4 bases and J dropped 6; count of bases not matched to a gene: 3. CDR3 coding DNA: TGCGCCAGCAGCCTGGGACAGGGGTATGAAAAACTGTTTTTT. Translation gives CASSLGQGYEKLFF.

The genes are TRBV2 and TRBJ2-3; no firm D call. This CDR3 spans 15 amino acids. V gave up 1 base and J gave up 0 bases, with 8 bases separating them. Germline CDR1 reads SNHLY; CDR2 reads FYNNEI. CDR3 protein: CASSEGQASTDTQYF. The CDR3 nucleotides are TGTGCCAGCAGTGAAGGACAAGCCAGCACAGATACGCAGTATTTT.

The rearrangement joins TRBV5-1 to TRBJ2-1; 12 bases line up with TRBD2. This CDR3 region has 17 residues. CDR1 and CDR2 (germline): SGHRS, YFSETQ. V trimming: 4 bases; J trimming: 8 bases; junction bases outside the gene matches: 13. The CDR3: CASSQEAGLAGRYEQFF. As DNA, the CDR3 is TGCGCCAGCAGCCAGGAAGCCGGACTAGCGGGACGATATGAGCAGTTCTTC.

This clone came up a few times. The CDR3 protein is CASSVEPGNRNQPQHF. The CDR3 DNA follows: TGTGCCAGCAGTGTGGAGCCTGGAAATAGGAATCAGCCCCAGCATTTT. The chain combines TRBV2 with TRBJ1-5; the D is unclear. This CDR3 is 16 amino acids long. The V end lost 4 bases, the J end lost 4 bases, and 17 bases lay between the germline ends. The germline V gene has CDR1 SNHLY and CDR2 FYNNEI.

The rearrangement links TRBV11-3 to TRBJ2-7, with a tentative D call TRBD2 (5 bases). CDR3 length equals 14 residues. Germline CDR1 reads SGHNT; CDR2 reads YENEEA. V gave up 5 bases and J gave up 5 bases, with 16 bases separating them. CDR3 sequence: CASSPLVALDEQYF. The CDR3 nucleotides read TGTGCCAGCAGCCCACTAGTGGCTCTCGACGAGCAGTACTTC.

This sequence joins TRBV3-1 (or the pseudogene TRBV3-2) and TRBJ1-1, with 9 bases identical to TRBD1. CDR1 LGHDT and CDR2 YNNKEL come from the germline V gene (reference sequence). The CDR3 is 14 amino acids. Losses at the gene ends were 2 bases for V and 7 bases for J; bases not matched to a gene: 5. The CDR3, as DNA: TGTGCCAGCAGCCAAATAGTGACAGGGGGTGAAGCTTTCTTT. It specifies CASSQIVTGGEAFF.

This clone was picked up one time. The rearrangement joins TRBV2 to TRBJ2-7; 10 bases are a match to TRBD2. The CDR3 consists of 17 residues. V lost 6 bases and J lost 3; bases outside the gene matches: 14. Looked up from germline, CDR1 is SNHLY and CDR2 is FYNNEI. The CDR3 region has the DNA TGTGCCAGCAGACCGGGACTAGCGTCCCAATTTCACTACGAGCAGTACTTC. Its protein is CASRPGLASQFHYEQYF.

This chain joins TRBV6-5 and TRBJ2-1, with D maybe TRBD2 (6 bases). The CDR3 totals 14 residues. Per the germline V gene, CDR1 is MNHEY and CDR2 is SVGAGI. V lost 8 bases, J lost 1 base, and 12 bases lay in between. The CDR3 nucleotides read TGTGCCAGCGCAGCGGGCCTATCCTACAATGAGCAGTTCTTC. Protein: CASAAGLSYNEQFF.

The rearrangement uses TRBV24-1 and TRBJ1-2; D call uncertain. There are 13 residues in the CDR3. CDR1 is KGHDR, CDR2 SFDVKD, per germline. Deletions cut 1 base from V and 5 bases from J, with 7 bases between. Here the CDR3 DNA reads TGTGCCACCAGTGATTTTACCGGGTATGGCTACACCTTC. It translates to CATSDFTGYGYTF.